The following is a T cell receptor (beta chain) sequence with its context. In the original workflow: The assay estimated nucleated cells by amplifying reference gene primers. Clones were read by immunoSEQ multiplex PCR, and TCRdb kept only the in-frame ones, dropping some. V and J calls and clone size come straight from that table; D and trimming were deduced from the DNA. The sample lists fewer than 300,000 clones, over 75% occurring once. The sample comes from a study of blood T cell repertoires in COVID-19. Study-wide context: COVID-19 samples, acute and convalescent, were from the United States, Italy and Spain. T cells, B-cell-depleted T cells, or PBMCs provided the cDNA or gDNA that served as material.

CDR3 length: 14 residues. V shed 7 bases and J 6 bases; nucleotides not matched to a gene: 4. CDR1 and CDR2 (germline): MGHDK, SYGVNS. The sequencing input was peripheral blood. V gene TRBV25-1 combines with J gene TRBJ1-6, with 9 nucleotides matching TRBD1. This clonotype originated in a human donor in a cohort sampled during active COVID-19. Written as DNA, the CDR3 is TGTGCCAGCATGGGGACAGGGAGTAATTCACCCCTCCACTTT. The encoded protein is CASMGTGSNSPLHF.